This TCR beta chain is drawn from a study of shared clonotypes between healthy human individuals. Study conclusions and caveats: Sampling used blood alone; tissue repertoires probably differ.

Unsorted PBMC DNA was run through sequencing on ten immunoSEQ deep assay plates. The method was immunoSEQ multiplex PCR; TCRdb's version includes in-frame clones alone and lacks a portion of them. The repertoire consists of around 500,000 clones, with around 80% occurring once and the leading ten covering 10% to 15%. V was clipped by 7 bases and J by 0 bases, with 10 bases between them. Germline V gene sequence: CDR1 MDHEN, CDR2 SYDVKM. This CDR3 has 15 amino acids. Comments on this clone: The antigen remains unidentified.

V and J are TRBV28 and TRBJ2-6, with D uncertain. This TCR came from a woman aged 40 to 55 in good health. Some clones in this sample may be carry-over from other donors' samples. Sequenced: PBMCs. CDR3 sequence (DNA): TGTGCCAGCATACCCCTGGGCTCTGGGGCCAACGTCCTGACTTTC. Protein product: CASIPLGSGANVLTF.